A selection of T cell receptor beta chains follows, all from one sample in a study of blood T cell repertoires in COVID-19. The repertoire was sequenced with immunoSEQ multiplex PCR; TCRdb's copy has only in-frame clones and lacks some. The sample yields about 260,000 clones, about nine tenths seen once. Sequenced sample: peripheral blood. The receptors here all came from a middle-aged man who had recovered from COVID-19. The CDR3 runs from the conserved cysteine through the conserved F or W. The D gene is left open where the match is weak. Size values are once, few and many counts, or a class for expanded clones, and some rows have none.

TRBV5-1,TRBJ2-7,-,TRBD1,TGCGCCAGCAGCCCAGGACAGGGGAACTACGAGCAGTACTTC,CASSPGQGNYEQYF
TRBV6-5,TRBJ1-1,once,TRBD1,TGTGCCAGCAGTCCCGGGACAGTCTCTTCCGAAGCTTTCTTT,CASSPGTVSSEAFF
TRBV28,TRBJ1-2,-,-,TGTGCCAGCAGTTCCGACACGAGCGGGACTGCTGGCTACACCTTC,CASSSDTSGTAGYTF
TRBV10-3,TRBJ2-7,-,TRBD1,TGTGCCATCAGTCTCACAGGGGGTGGCTCCTACGAGCAGTACTTC,CAISLTGGGSYEQYF
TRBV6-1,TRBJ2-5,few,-,TGTGCCAGCGGTGAGACTACCACCTCCCAAGAGACCCAGTACTTC,CASGETTTSQETQYF
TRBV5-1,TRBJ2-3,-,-,TGCGCCAGCAGCTTGGGGGCGGCGGGGCGAGATACGCAGTATTTT,CASSLGAAGRDTQYF
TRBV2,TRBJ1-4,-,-,TGTGCCAGCACTCTCGACGGAGGGTTTAATGAAAAACTGTTTTTT,CASTLDGGFNEKLFF
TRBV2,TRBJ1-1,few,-,TGTGCCAGCAGTGTCTACACTGAAGCTTTCTTT,CASSVYTEAFF
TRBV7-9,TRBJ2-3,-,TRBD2,TGTGCCAGCAGCTTCGTCGGGACTAGCGGAAGCCGGGGGATAGATACGCAGTATTTT,CASSFVGTSGSRGIDTQYF
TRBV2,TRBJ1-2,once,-,TGTGCCAGCAGTGAATCCCCCAGCCCGGGCTATGGCTACACCTTC,CASSESPSPGYGYTF
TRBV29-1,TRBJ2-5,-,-,TGCAGCGTTGAAGATCATGAGTTCCAAGAGACCCAGTACTTC,CSVEDHEFQETQYF
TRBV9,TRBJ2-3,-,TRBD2,TGTGCCAGCAGCCGGACTAGCGAATCACTGCAGTATTTT,CASSRTSESLQYF
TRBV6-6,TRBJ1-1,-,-,TGTGCCAGCAGTTACCCCGGGGAGGGTGGTGAAGCTTTCTTT,CASSYPGEGGEAFF
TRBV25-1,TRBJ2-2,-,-,TGTGCCAGCAGTGAACCAGGGGGGTACACCGGGGAGCTGTTTTTT,CASSEPGGYTGELFF
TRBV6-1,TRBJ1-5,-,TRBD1,TGTGCCAGCAGTGAAGCAAAAGGGGGCGGTCCCCACAATCAGCCCCAGCATTTT,CASSEAKGGGPHNQPQHF
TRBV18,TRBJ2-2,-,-,TGTGCCAGCTCACCACAACCGACAATCGGGGAGCTGTTTTTT,CASSPQPTIGELFF
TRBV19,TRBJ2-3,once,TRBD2,TGTGCCAGTAAAGGGACTAGCGGGGGGCCAGATACGCAGTATTTT,CASKGTSGGPDTQYF
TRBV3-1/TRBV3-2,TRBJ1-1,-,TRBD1,TGTGCCAGCAGCCATCCACAGGGGATGAACACTGAAGCTTTCTTT,CASSHPQGMNTEAFF
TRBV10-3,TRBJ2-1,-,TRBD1,TGTGCCACCGCCGGGACAGGGACGAATGAGCAGTTCTTC,CATAGTGTNEQFF